The 5 T cell receptor beta chains presented below share a single source sample, sequenced in a study of beta chain features in type 1 diabetes. Study-wide points: A moderate, significant TCRB CDR3 shortening appeared in type 1 diabetes across four CD4+ subsets.

Antigen specificity for these receptors is unknown. The whole isolated RNA underwent reverse transcription, so sequencing captured expressed TCRB transcripts. Clones were read by immunoSEQ multiplex PCR, and TCRdb kept only the in-frame ones, dropping some. The sample carries a few hundred thousand clones, 16% recorded once. Material: naive CD4+ T cells from blood. Receptors were obtained from a man aged 30-40 years with type 1 diabetes.

This clone was counted many times. This rearrangement joins TRBV30 to TRBJ2-1, with 11 positions matching TRBD2. The CDR3 has 13 residues. CDR1 GTSNPN and CDR2 SVGIG come from the germline V gene (reference sequence). V was pared by 4 bases and J by 9 bases, with 5 bases of the junction left unmatched. CDR3: CAWTTLAGVEQFF. As DNA, the CDR3 is TGTGCCTGGACCACACTAGCGGGAGTTGAGCAGTTCTTC.

The rearrangement links TRBV7-6 to TRBJ2-5; maybe TRBD1 (6 bases). V lost 5 bases, J lost 2 bases, and 18 bases lay in between. The CDR3 runs 16 residues. CDR1 and CDR2 from the germline V gene are SGHVS and FNYEAQ. CDR3 nucleotides: TGTGCCAGCAGCCGAGCAGGGGTGCGGCAACAAGAGACCCAGTACTTC. Translated: CASSRAGVRQQETQYF.

This clone turned up a few times. The V gene is TRBV29-1, the J gene TRBJ1-1; tentatively, D is TRBD1 (5 bases). With 4 bases removed from V and 4 bases from J, the gap between germline ends came to 16 bases. The germline V gene has CDR1 SQVTM and CDR2 ANQGSEA. This CDR3 spans 14 amino acids. CDR3 sequence reads: CSVVSAGIGTEAFF. As DNA, the CDR3 is TGCAGCGTTGTAAGCGCAGGGATTGGCACTGAAGCTTTCTTT.

This clone was seen a handful of times. This sequence joins TRBV4-1 and TRBJ2-1, with a weak D call TRBD2 (6 bases). V lost 0 bases and J lost 4, with 13 bases in between. Germline V gene lookup returns CDR1 MGHRA and CDR2 YSYEKL. CDR3 length: 16 amino acids. The CDR3 DNA reads as TGCGCCAGCAGCCAAGATCCGGGACTGTCTTACAATGAGCAGTTCTTC. This translates into CASSQDPGLSYNEQFF.

This clone was observed a handful of times. The V gene is TRBV29-1, the J gene TRBJ2-3; 8 nucleotides line up with TRBD1. J gave up 1 base and V 3 bases, and 6 bases lay outside the gene matches. CDR1 is SQVTM and CDR2 is ANQGSEA in the germline V gene. CDR3 size: 15 residues. In DNA, the CDR3 is TGCAGCGTTGAGGGTTCGGGACAGGGCACAGATACGCAGTATTTT. It encodes CSVEGSGQGTDTQYF.